Presented here are 4 T cell receptor beta chains from one specimen sequenced in a study of T cells in women clearing cervical HPV infection. Here immunoSEQ multiplex PCR was the method, and the copy in TCRdb shows in-frame clones only, minus some. Its listing shows some 41,000 clones. Material: blood buffy coat. The receptors derive from a woman aged 18 to 75 with a cervical HPV16 infection that either progressed to CIN3+ or cleared (not recorded which).

Turning to this clone: The read ends 3 residues before the CDR3 terminus; that terminus is restored from the germline J gene. The chain is built from TRBV11-3 and TRBJ2-3, with 8 bases aligning to TRBD1. The CDR3 is 14 residues long. The germline gives CDR1 SGHNT, CDR2 YENEEA. CDR3 DNA (partial): TGTGCCAGCAGCTTGGCAGGGGGCGGGGAGACG. Amino acids: CASSLAGGGET. The complete CDR3 reads CASSLAGGGETQYF.

Concerning this clone: The CDR3 end is not reached by the read, which stops 3 residues before it; the germline J gene fills it in. The chain recombines TRBV7-9 with TRBJ1-1; D remains ambiguous. This CDR3 is 13 amino acids long. Trimming took off 8 bases at V and 1 base at J, with 11 bases between the two ends. Germline V lookup: CDR1 SEHNR, CDR2 FQNEAQ (reference sequence). Partial CDR3 DNA: TGTGCCAGCGCTTTGTCGGGGAACACTGAA. Its translation: CASALSGNTE. The entire CDR3 protein is CASALSGNTEAFF. Looking up the rest from reference TRBV7-9 and TRBJ1-1 gives the full variable domain: DTGVSQNPRHKITKRGQNVTFRCDPISEHNRLYWYRQTLGQGPEFLTYFQNEAQLEKSRLLSDRFSAERPKGSFSTLEIQRTEQGDSAMYLCASALSGNTEAFFGQGTRLTVV.

Turning to this clone: The sequence runs out 3 residues before the end of the CDR3; the remainder is reconstructed from the germline J gene. The chain has TRBV27 and TRBJ1-2; D is perhaps TRBD1 (6 bases). The CDR3 consists of 12 residues. Germline V gene lookup returns CDR1 MNHEY and CDR2 SMNVEV (reference sequence). V was shortened by 3 bases and J by 6 bases, with 8 bases between the two germline ends. CDR3 in amino acids: CASSLPGDGYTF. CDR3 DNA (partial): TGTGCCAGCAGTTTGCCAGGGGATGGC.

The sequenced part of the CDR3 DNA is TGTGCCAGCAGCCCAGGACTAGCGGGAGCCACAGATACG. Its protein is CASSPGLAGATDT. The entire CDR3 reads CASSPGLAGATDTQYF. V is TRBV7-6 and J is TRBJ2-3, with TRBD2 identical over 13 bases. Coverage ceases 3 residues before the CDR3 finishes, and the germline J gene fills in the end. This CDR3 comprises 16 residues. Looked up from germline, CDR1 is SGHVS and CDR2 is FNYEAQ. J lost 2 bases, V lost 5 bases, and 4 bases had no gene match.